Here is one TCR beta chain with its context. Antigen specificity is unknown. This record comes from a study of shared clonotypes between healthy human individuals. In replicate PCRs of sorted subsets, about 190 ng DNA, approximately 30,000 T cell genomes, was used. TCRdb's table, derived via immunoSEQ multiplex PCR, lists solely in-frame clones and lacks some. This sample has about 380,000 clones, with 96% found just once. The study, taken as a whole, reports: The study found lower generation probabilities in non-shared clonotypes than in those shared by all four donors. Larger estimated richness was generally recorded for naive subsets relative to memory subsets.

Combination of CD45RO+ cells with CCR7-negative CD45RA+ TemRA cells was used for CD8 memory. Germline CDR1 and CDR2: SNHLY and FYNNEI. This CDR3 has 14 residues. The origin of this receptor is a man aged 25 to 40 in good health. The chain is built from TRBV2 and TRBJ2-5, with 9 nucleotides matching TRBD2. Matching the DNA end better, TRBJ2-7 makes the J call doubtful. The specimen was memory CD8+ T cells sorted from blood. The subset denotes: CD45RO+ cells pooled with CCR7-negative TemRA cells. The CDR3 bases are TGTGCCAGCAGTGTTAGCGGGAGCTCCTACGAGCAGTACTTC. It translates to CASSVSGSSYEQYF.